This T cell receptor (beta chain) was recorded in a study of T cells in Graves' hyperthyroidism and ophthalmopathy. Study-level results: Most clonotypes expanded in the thyroid (above 0.001) were also present in blood. Ophthalmopathy cases were set apart from stable hyperthyroidism by a 13 V-J model.

Germline CDR1 reads ENHRY; CDR2 reads SYGVKD. This CDR3 is 15 amino acids long. J gave up 8 bases and V 4 bases, and 10 bases lay outside the gene matches. This clonotype was detected many times. Its antigen is still unknown. Uncontrolled infection, other autoimmune disease, pregnancy or lactation led to exclusion. Amplified TCR beta CDR3 regions derived from RNA transcripts. An initial round of RT-PCR targeting the TCR CDR3 relied on the HTBI primer set. Each CDR3 protein is one row after TCRdb ran MiXCR on the multiplex PCR reads. The sample holds 600,000 or so distinct CDR3 sequences, more than 45% seen once.

This chain joins TRBV10-3 and TRBJ1-4; 7 nucleotides align to TRBD1. Specimen: peripheral blood or thyroid tissue (not recorded which). The TCR sequence derives from a woman between 18 and 29 years old with Graves' hyperthyroidism. The CDR3: CAISGTGLGSEKLFF. CDR3 in DNA: TGTGCCATCAGTGGGACAGGCCTTGGAAGCGAAAAACTGTTTTTT.